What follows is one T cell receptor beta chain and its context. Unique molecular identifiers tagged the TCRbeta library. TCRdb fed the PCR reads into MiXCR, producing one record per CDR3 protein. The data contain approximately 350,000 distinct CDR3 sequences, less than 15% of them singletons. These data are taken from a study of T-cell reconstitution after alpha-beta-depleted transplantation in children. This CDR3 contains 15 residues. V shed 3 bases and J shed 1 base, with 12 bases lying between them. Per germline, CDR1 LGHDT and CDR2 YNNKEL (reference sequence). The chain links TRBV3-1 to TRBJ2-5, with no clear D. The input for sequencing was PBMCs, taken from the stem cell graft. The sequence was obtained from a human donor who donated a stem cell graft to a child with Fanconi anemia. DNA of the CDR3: TGTGCCAGCAGCCAGGGAACGACCGGCCAAGAGACCCAGTACTTC. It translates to CASSQGTTGQETQYF.